These 19 T cell receptor beta chains share one sample of origin, sequenced in a study of cytomegalovirus exposure and HLA in healthy donors. Profiled with immunoSEQ multiplex PCR; TCRdb holds only in-frame clones, not every one. The repertoire has 140,000 or so clones, roughly 89% of them found once; the top ten carry about 10%. Sequenced sample: PBMCs. All receptors come from a young woman in good health and CMV-seropositive.

The genes are TRBV6-5 and TRBJ1-2; D not resolved. The CDR3 has 16 residues. CDR1 is MNHEY and CDR2 is SVGAGI in the germline V gene. V lost 2 bases to trimming and J lost 4 bases, with 17 bases between them. The CDR3 loop is CASSYHKLTGLYGYTF. CDR3 coding DNA: TGTGCCAGCAGTTACCATAAATTGACTGGTCTCTATGGCTACACCTTC.

The rearrangement joins TRBV30 to TRBJ2-7; perhaps TRBD1 as D (5 bases). Trimming removed 6 bases at V and 2 bases at J, with 17 bases between. Germline V gene data show CDR1 as GTSNPN and CDR2 as SVGIG (reference sequence). The CDR3 consists of 14 residues. CDR3 amino acids: CACTPETEAYEQYF. The CDR3 DNA follows: TGTGCCTGTACGCCCGAGACAGAAGCCTACGAGCAGTACTTC.

The chain joins TRBV6-5 to TRBJ2-1; D might be TRBD1 (6 bases). V lost 7 bases and J 6 bases, leaving 13 bases between the germline ends. The CDR3 length is 13 residues. Germline CDR1 reads MNHEY; CDR2 reads SVGAGI. The CDR3 DNA follows: TGTGCCAGCACGCGGCAGGGGATCAATGAGCAGTTCTTC. The encoded protein is CASTRQGINEQFF.

This rearrangement joins TRBV4-2 to TRBJ2-3, with 8 bases fitting TRBD2. The CDR3 runs 13 residues. Germline CDR1 is LGHNA and CDR2 is YNFKEQ. V was pared by 1 base and J by 8 bases, with 2 bases of the junction left unmatched. CDR3 in amino acids: CASSQVSGATQYF. CDR3 coding DNA: TGTGCCAGCAGCCAAGTTAGCGGGGCTACGCAGTATTTT.

This chain links TRBV4-2 with TRBJ2-7, with a weak D call TRBD2 (6 bases). Trimming took 1 base from V and 0 from J, leaving 13 bases between them. Germline V lookup: CDR1 LGHNA, CDR2 YNFKEQ. CDR3 length: 16 amino acids. The CDR3 bases are TGTGCCAGCAGCCAAGTCCTCGTCGGGAGCTCCTACGAGCAGTACTTC. This sequence encodes CASSQVLVGSSYEQYF.

This rearrangement joins TRBV5-1 to TRBJ2-5; the match to TRBD2 covers 11 bases. The CDR3 extends over 14 amino acids. Trimming cost V 5 bases and J 4 bases; bases outside gene matches: 4. Germline V gives CDR1 SGHRS, CDR2 YFSETQ. The CDR3 coding sequence is TGCGCCAGCAGACCGACTAGCGGGGTAGAGACCCAGTACTTC. Its translation: CASRPTSGVETQYF.

This chain uses TRBV2 with TRBJ2-6; no firm D call. This CDR3 has 16 residues. V shed 3 bases and J shed 3 bases, with 12 bases lying between them. Germline CDR1 SNHLY, CDR2 FYNNEI. CDR3 region: CASSDRPPGGANVLTF. The CDR3 nucleotides are TGTGCCAGCAGTGACAGGCCCCCAGGTGGGGCCAACGTCCTGACTTTC. Based on the CDR3 plus reference TRBV2 and TRBJ2-6, the full variable domain is EPEVTQTPSHQVTQMGQEVILRCVPISNHLYFYWYRQILGQKVEFLVSFYNNEISEKSEIFDDQFSVERPDGSNFTLKIRSTKLEDSAMYFCASSDRPPGGANVLTFGAGSRLTVL.

This chain joins TRBV27 and TRBJ2-7; perhaps TRBD1 as D (6 bases). The ends were cut back, 3 bases at V and 4 bases at J, with 16 bases in the middle. The CDR3 extends over 15 amino acids. Germline V CDR1 and CDR2: MNHEY, SMNVEV (reference sequence). DNA of the CDR3: TGTGCCAGCAGTTTTTCCCCCCCAGGGGCATACGAGCAGTACTTC. The encoded protein is CASSFSPPGAYEQYF.

The CDR3 is CASSLALNTEAFF. In DNA form, the CDR3 reads TGTGCCAGCAGCTTAGCCTTGAACACTGAAGCTTTCTTT. This chain joins TRBV7-9 and TRBJ1-1; no clear D gene. CDR3 size: 13 residues. In germline, CDR1 is SEHNR, CDR2 FQNEAQ (reference sequence). V was pared by 0 bases and J by 0 bases, with 2 bases between. Full variable domain (missing parts from reference TRBV7-9 and TRBJ1-1): DTGVSQNPRHKITKRGQNVTFRCDPISEHNRLYWYRQTLGQGPEFLTYFQNEAQLEKSRLLSDRFSAERPKGSFSTLEIQRTEQGDSAMYLCASSLALNTEAFFGQGTRLTVV.

J is TRBJ2-5 and V is TRBV5-4; maybe TRBD2 (6 bases). V dropped 4 bases and J dropped 2 bases, with 12 bases sitting between them. Germline CDR1 and CDR2: SGHNT and YYREEE (reference sequence). This CDR3 has 14 residues. The CDR3 DNA follows: TGTGCCAGCAGCGAGTACGCGGGACAAGAGACCCAGTACTTC. Residues: CASSEYAGQETQYF.

The J gene is TRBJ1-1, the V gene TRBV10-3; tentatively, D is TRBD1 (5 bases). Germline CDR1 ENHRY, CDR2 SYGVKD. This CDR3 is 15 amino acids long. The V gene lost 4 bases and the J gene lost 1 base, with 13 bases spanning the gap. CDR3 DNA sequence: TGTGCCATCAGTGTGGGGAGGGGAGCGAACACTGAAGCTTTCTTT. This gives the protein CAISVGRGANTEAFF.

This clone was counted a few times. The V call is TRBV28, the J call TRBJ1-5; no firm D call. The CDR3 spans 12 residues. V was clipped by 5 bases and J by 8 bases, with 10 bases between them. Germline V gene lookup returns CDR1 MDHEN and CDR2 SYDVKM. Here the CDR3 reads CASSPVGEPQHF. The CDR3 DNA reads TGTGCCAGCAGTCCGGTCGGTGAGCCCCAGCATTTT.

V usage is TRBV11-3 and J usage is TRBJ2-7; D perhaps matches TRBD2 (6 bases). Looked up from germline, CDR1 is SGHNT and CDR2 is YENEEA. V shed 5 bases and J shed 2 bases, with 7 bases lying between them. The CDR3 spans 12 residues. This CDR3 is CASSGEAYEQYF. Written as DNA, the CDR3 is TGTGCCAGCAGCGGGGAGGCCTACGAGCAGTACTTC.

The gene calls are TRBV7-8 and TRBJ2-4, with TRBD1 matching over 7 bases. Germline V CDR1 and CDR2: SGHVS, FQNEAQ. Unmatched junction bases numbered 10, after V lost 5 bases and J lost 3 bases. This CDR3 has 16 residues. CDR3 protein: CASSTAGTVIKNIQYF. The CDR3 DNA reads as TGTGCCAGCAGCACAGCCGGGACAGTTATCAAAAACATTCAGTACTTC.

This sequence joins TRBV7-9 and TRBJ2-3; 8 nucleotides align to TRBD2. The CDR3 has 15 residues. CDR1 and CDR2 from the germline V gene are SEHNR and FQNEAQ (reference sequence). V lost 5 bases to trimming and J lost 3 bases; unmatched junction nucleotides: 7. CDR3 protein: CASSPFGGATDTQYF. The CDR3 DNA is TGTGCCAGCAGCCCCTTCGGGGGGGCGACAGATACGCAGTATTTT.

The chain employs TRBV5-6 and TRBJ2-3, with 8 bases aligning to TRBD2. This CDR3 is built from 19 residues. The V gene end was trimmed by 4 bases and the J gene end by 5 bases; junction bases not matched to a gene: 21. Germline CDR1 and CDR2: SGHDT and YYEEEE. For the CDR3, the DNA is TGTGCCAGCAGCCCGGACTGGGGGCGGGGGGCCCGGGAGAAAGATACGCAGTATTTT. Amino acid sequence: CASSPDWGRGAREKDTQYF.

This clone was observed once. The rearrangement joins TRBV6-4 to TRBJ2-2; 11 bases are a match to TRBD2. Per the germline V gene, CDR1 is MRHNA and CDR2 is SNTAGT. This CDR3 is 14 amino acids long. V was clipped by 4 bases and J by 5 bases; unmatched bases: 0. CDR3 DNA sequence: TGTGCCAGCAGTGGGACTAGCGGGACCGGGGAGCTGTTTTTT. Its protein is CASSGTSGTGELFF.

V is TRBV7-2 and J is TRBJ1-2; D ambiguous. Between the trimmed V and J ends, which lost 7 bases and 7 bases, there was a span of 13 bases. Germline loops: CDR1 SGHTA, CDR2 FQGNSA. This CDR3 has 12 residues. CDR3 sequence (DNA): TGTGCCAGCACCTTGTTGGGCCTTGGCTACACCTTC. Amino acid sequence: CASTLLGLGYTF.

This clone showed up just once. The J gene is TRBJ2-1, the V gene TRBV5-4, with a possible D match to TRBD1 (5 bases). Germline CDR1 is SGHNT and CDR2 is YYREEE (reference sequence). Trimming left V 3 bases short and J 0 bases short, with 22 bases between. This CDR3 spans 19 amino acids. In nucleotides, the CDR3 is TGTGCCAGCAGCTGGACACGAGTGGACCGGCCCTACTCCTACAATGAGCAGTTCTTC. Its protein is CASSWTRVDRPYSYNEQFF.